This TCR beta chain stems from a study of T cell responses to AZD1222 COVID-19 vaccine. TCRdb keeps only in-frame clones here, not all; method: immunoSEQ multiplex PCR. The profile covers approximately 110,000 clones, with approximately 89% appearing a single time and around 4.4% taken by the ten largest. The V and J ends lost 8 bases and 2 bases, in that order; junction bases with no gene match: 7. There are 14 residues in the CDR3. Germline V lookup: CDR1 LNHNV, CDR2 YYDKDF (reference sequence). V usage is TRBV15 and J usage is TRBJ2-3; TRBD1 matches at 7 bases. The input for sequencing was peripheral blood, taken 28 days after the second AZD1222 dose. The receptor was isolated from an adult who received the AZD1222 COVID-19 vaccine. The CDR3 bases are TGTGCCACCTCACAGGGGACCCCCACAGATACGCAGTATTTT. This sequence encodes CATSQGTPTDTQYF.